A selection of T cell receptor beta chains follows, all from one sample in a study of early stage breast cancer tumors. The assay was immunoSEQ multiplex PCR, and TCRdb's table has in-frame clones only and misses some. The repertoire holds about 72,000 clones, with around 85% as singletons. Sequencing was done on a sample of blood. Receptors originate from a person aged 60 to 70 with breast cancer. Both conserved end residues are part of each CDR3. The D gene is left open where the match is weak. Size is omitted from some rows. Given values are once, few, many or a class for expanded clones.

V: TRBV2; D: -; size: few; J: TRBJ1-3; length: 14; DNA: TGTGCCAGCAGTGAACCTCGGTCTGGAAACACCATATATTTT; CDR3: CASSEPRSGNTIYF
V: TRBV29-1; D: TRBD1; size: -; J: TRBJ1-1; length: 15; DNA: TGCAGCGTTGAAGATACAGGGGGCAAGGGGACTGAAGCTTTCTTT; CDR3: CSVEDTGGKGTEAFF
V: TRBV6-1; D: -; size: -; J: TRBJ2-7; length: 14; DNA: TGTGCCAGCTACTCGGGACACGTCGTCTACGAGCAGTACTTC; CDR3: CASYSGHVVYEQYF
V: TRBV19; D: -; size: -; J: TRBJ1-5; length: 16; DNA: TGTGCCAGTACCCCCCTGGGGGGGGCCAGCAATCAGCCCCAGCATTTT; CDR3: CASTPLGGASNQPQHF
V: TRBV5-1; D: -; size: -; J: TRBJ2-2; length: 13; DNA: TGCGCCAGCAGCCTAGGATTGGGCGGGGAGCTGTTTTTT; CDR3: CASSLGLGGELFF
V: TRBV29-1; D: -; size: -; J: TRBJ2-5; length: 11; DNA: TGCAGCGTTGGATCCCAAGAGACCCAGTACTTC; CDR3: CSVGSQETQYF
V: TRBV10-3; D: TRBD1; size: -; J: TRBJ2-2; length: 15; DNA: TGTGCCATCAGTGAGGGACAGGGTGTGGCCGGGGAGCTGTTTTTT; CDR3: CAISEGQGVAGELFF
V: TRBV5-6; D: TRBD1; size: -; J: TRBJ2-1; length: 12; DNA: TGTGCCAGCAGCTTTCAGGGGGCCCGAGAGTTCTTC; CDR3: CASSFQGAREFF
V: TRBV18; D: -; size: few; J: TRBJ2-5; length: 12; DNA: TGTGCCAGCTCAGAAGGGTACGAGACCCAGTACTTC; CDR3: CASSEGYETQYF
V: TRBV27; D: -; size: -; J: TRBJ1-1; length: 14; DNA: TGTGCCAGCAGTTCCTCCACGGTGAACACTGAAGCTTTCTTT; CDR3: CASSSSTVNTEAFF
V: TRBV18; D: -; size: -; J: TRBJ1-3; length: 18; DNA: TGTGCCAGCTCACGGACAGCGGTAACCTCTAGCTCTGGAAACACCATATATTTT; CDR3: CASSRTAVTSSSGNTIYF
V: TRBV28; D: TRBD2; size: -; J: TRBJ2-3; length: 14; DNA: TGTGCCAGCAGTTTGGCGGGAGGCACAGATACGCAGTATTTT; CDR3: CASSLAGGTDTQYF
V: TRBV11-2; D: -; size: once; J: TRBJ2-1; length: 13; DNA: TGTGCCAGCAGCTTAGATCACGGGGACGGGGGGTTCTTC; CDR3: CASSLDHGDGGFF
V: TRBV14; D: -; size: -; J: TRBJ1-1; length: 15; DNA: TGTGCCAGCAGCCAGCGGGACGGCATAGACACTGAAGCTTTCTTT; CDR3: CASSQRDGIDTEAFF
V: TRBV27; D: -; size: -; J: TRBJ2-1; length: 16; DNA: TGTGCCAGCAGTTTCCGGACAGTCAGCTCCTACAATGAGCAGTTCTTC; CDR3: CASSFRTVSSYNEQFF
V: TRBV30; D: -; size: -; J: TRBJ1-1; length: 14; DNA: TGTGCCTGGATCCCAGGCGGAGGGCGCACTGAAGCTTTCTTT; CDR3: CAWIPGGGRTEAFF
V: TRBV4-1; D: TRBD1; size: -; J: TRBJ2-5; length: 16; DNA: TGCGCCAGCAGCCAGGACCCCGGGACAGGGGGAGAGACCCAGTACTTC; CDR3: CASSQDPGTGGETQYF
V: TRBV28; D: -; size: -; J: TRBJ1-5; length: 13; DNA: TGTGCCAGCAGCCCGGACAGAAATCAGCCCCAGCATTTT; CDR3: CASSPDRNQPQHF
V: TRBV19; D: -; size: -; J: TRBJ1-2; length: 15; DNA: TGTGCCAGTATTCCCAGCTCCGGGACGGGCTATGGCTACACCTTC; CDR3: CASIPSSGTGYGYTF
V: TRBV28; D: TRBD1; size: -; J: TRBJ1-3; length: 16; DNA: TGTGCCAGCAGAACGGGACAGGAGGGCTCTGGAAACACCATATATTTT; CDR3: CASRTGQEGSGNTIYF
V: TRBV14; D: -; size: once; J: TRBJ1-1; length: 15; DNA: TGTGCCAGCAGCCAACGACGAGGGTTTAGCACTGAAGCTTTCTTT; CDR3: CASSQRRGFSTEAFF
V: TRBV10-3; D: TRBD1; size: -; J: TRBJ2-1; length: 12; DNA: TGTGCCACTTCGACAGGGTTGAATGAGCAGTTCTTC; CDR3: CATSTGLNEQFF
V: TRBV18; D: -; size: -; J: TRBJ2-3; length: 15; DNA: TGTGCCAGCTCACCACCAAGCAGGTCGACAGATACGCAGTATTTT; CDR3: CASSPPSRSTDTQYF
V: TRBV28; D: -; size: -; J: TRBJ2-5; length: 15; DNA: TGTGCCAGCAGCCGGAGAGGGGCCATAGGGGAGACCCAGTACTTC; CDR3: CASSRRGAIGETQYF
V: TRBV9; D: -; size: -; J: TRBJ1-2; length: 13; DNA: TGTGCCAGCAGCGTAGGGAGTTGGCGCGGCTACACCTTC; CDR3: CASSVGSWRGYTF
V: TRBV18; D: TRBD1; size: -; J: TRBJ1-4; length: 16; DNA: TGTGCCAGCTCACCACAGCGGCCGGACAGGGACGAAAAACTGTTTTTT; CDR3: CASSPQRPDRDEKLFF
V: TRBV6-5; D: -; size: -; J: TRBJ1-2; length: 13; DNA: TGTGCCAGCAGCACCGACAGACTATATGGCTACACCTTC; CDR3: CASSTDRLYGYTF
V: TRBV5-6; D: -; size: -; J: TRBJ2-2; length: 13; DNA: TGTGCCAGCAGCTTGGATCTCACCGGGGAGCTGTTTTTT; CDR3: CASSLDLTGELFF
V: TRBV12-5; D: -; size: once; J: TRBJ1-3; length: 14; DNA: TGTGCTAGTGGTTCAGACGACTCTGGAAACACCATATATTTT; CDR3: CASGSDDSGNTIYF
V: TRBV11-1; D: TRBD2; size: -; J: TRBJ2-1; length: 16; DNA: TGTGCCAGCAGCCCAACTAGCGGGAGCCCCCACAATGAGCAGTTCTTC; CDR3: CASSPTSGSPHNEQFF
V: TRBV6-1; D: -; size: -; J: TRBJ2-7; length: 11; DNA: TGTGCCAGCCGGAGCAGCCACGAGCAGTACTTC; CDR3: CASRSSHEQYF
V: TRBV28; D: -; size: few; J: TRBJ2-7; length: 14; DNA: TGTGCCACTGTCCGGGACCCCGGTTCCTACGAGCAGTACTTC; CDR3: CATVRDPGSYEQYF
V: TRBV28; D: -; size: -; J: TRBJ2-7; length: 15; DNA: TGTGCCAGCAGTTTATTGGAAGGGGGTTGGGACGAGCAGTACTTC; CDR3: CASSLLEGGWDEQYF
V: TRBV19; D: TRBD2; size: -; J: TRBJ2-7; length: 16; DNA: TGTGCCAGTAGTATAGATGGGACTAGCGGGAGCTACGAGCAGTACTTC; CDR3: CASSIDGTSGSYEQYF
V: TRBV6-1; D: -; size: -; J: TRBJ2-7; length: 14; DNA: TGTGCCAGCAGTGTGAAGCGGTCCACCGGCGAGCAGTACTTC; CDR3: CASSVKRSTGEQYF
V: TRBV5-6; D: -; size: -; J: TRBJ1-4; length: 15; DNA: TGTGCCAGCAGCTTCCTGAGTCCTGGTAATGAAAAACTGTTTTTT; CDR3: CASSFLSPGNEKLFF
V: TRBV28; D: -; size: -; J: TRBJ1-1; length: 13; DNA: TGTGCCAGCACCGTTAGGGGAGGAACTGAAGCTTTCTTT; CDR3: CASTVRGGTEAFF
V: TRBV7-2; D: -; size: -; J: TRBJ2-3; length: 12; DNA: TGTGCCAGCAGCTTAGACTCTGCGTCGCAGTATTTT; CDR3: CASSLDSASQYF
V: TRBV28; D: TRBD2; size: -; J: TRBJ2-5; length: 18; DNA: TGTGCCAGCAGTTCCTCGGGACTAGCGGGTCTGTACCAAGAGACCCAGTACTTC; CDR3: CASSSSGLAGLYQETQYF
V: TRBV7-9; D: TRBD2; size: -; J: TRBJ2-2; length: 16; DNA: TGTGCCAGCAGCTTTAGCGGGGGGGCCAACACCGGGGAGCTGTTTTTT; CDR3: CASSFSGGANTGELFF
V: TRBV6-1; D: -; size: -; J: TRBJ1-1; length: 11; DNA: TGTGCCAGCAGCGAACAGGGAGAAGCTTTCTTT; CDR3: CASSEQGEAFF
V: TRBV30; D: -; size: -; J: TRBJ2-5; length: 12; DNA: TGTGCCTGGAGTGTTGGACAAGAGACCCAGTACTTC; CDR3: CAWSVGQETQYF
V: TRBV19; D: TRBD1; size: -; J: TRBJ1-2; length: 17; DNA: TGTGCCAGTATCTCGAGGGACAGGGTCCGGAATTACTATGGCTACACCTTC; CDR3: CASISRDRVRNYYGYTF
V: TRBV4-3; D: -; size: few; J: TRBJ2-1; length: 15; DNA: TGCGCCAGCAGCCTACTAGCAATTGGCCTCAATGAGCAGTTCTTC; CDR3: CASSLLAIGLNEQFF
V: TRBV4-2; D: TRBD1; size: -; J: TRBJ1-6; length: 16; DNA: TGTGCCAGCAGCCCACAGGGGAAACTAGATGATTCACCCCTCCACTTT; CDR3: CASSPQGKLDDSPLHF
V: TRBV5-1; D: -; size: -; J: TRBJ1-1; length: 15; DNA: TGCGCCAGCAGCTTGGGGGTGATTGGGAACACTGAAGCTTTCTTT; CDR3: CASSLGVIGNTEAFF
V: TRBV6-5; D: -; size: -; J: TRBJ2-5; length: 13; DNA: TGTGCCAGCACCCTGACACCGCAAGAGACCCAGTACTTC; CDR3: CASTLTPQETQYF
V: TRBV18; D: -; size: -; J: TRBJ2-7; length: 14; DNA: TGTGCCAGCTCACAGAGGGGACGAACCTACGAGCAGTACTTC; CDR3: CASSQRGRTYEQYF